The 14 T cell receptor beta chains below come from one sample, sequenced in a study of cytotoxic CD8 clonotypes in ibrutinib-treated CLL. Clones were sequenced by immunoSEQ multiplex PCR, and TCRdb holds only the in-frame ones, with some missing. The sample holds approximately 150,000 clones; 60% to 85% are singletons and the top ten take 25% to 35%. Sequencing used PBMCs, obtained after 12 months of ibrutinib treatment. These receptors came from a human donor with chronic lymphocytic leukemia.

This clone was detected ten times or more. For the CDR3, the DNA is TGTGCCAGCAGTCTTTTGGGGGTTGAAAAACTGTTTTTT. Encoded protein: CASSLLGVEKLFF. The chain is built from TRBV28 and TRBJ1-4; D perhaps matches TRBD1 (5 bases). V shed 5 bases and J shed 7 bases, with 11 bases lying between them. The CDR3 loop spans 13 amino acids. The V gene's germline CDR1 is MDHEN and CDR2 SYDVKM.

The rearrangement uses TRBV5-8 and TRBJ1-5; tentatively, D is TRBD1 (5 bases). From germline, CDR1 is SGHTS and CDR2 YDEGEE. This CDR3 region has 15 residues. Between the trimmed V and J ends, which lost 2 bases and 3 bases, there was a span of 12 bases. As DNA, the CDR3 is TGTGCCAGCAGCTTCCGGGACGGCTACAATCAGCCCCAGCATTTT. As protein: CASSFRDGYNQPQHF.

The J gene is TRBJ2-1, the V gene TRBV5-1, with unresolved D. Germline-derived CDR1 and CDR2 are SGHRS and YFSETQ. The CDR3 runs 14 residues. Trimming stripped 0 bases from V and 7 bases from J, with 11 bases between. The CDR3 DNA is TGCGCCAGCAGCTTGGCGCACACGGCGAATGAGCAGTTCTTC. This encodes CASSLAHTANEQFF.

The chain uses TRBV11-2 and TRBJ1-6, with D possibly being TRBD1 (5 bases). CDR1 SGHAT and CDR2 FQNNGV come from the germline V gene. This CDR3 region has 17 residues. V was clipped by 3 bases and J by 8 bases, with 20 bases between them. In DNA form, the CDR3 reads TGTGCCAGCAGCTTGCGGAAAAATCCCCGGGGGGATTCACCCCTCCACTTT. Its protein product is CASSLRKNPRGDSPLHF.

This CDR3 reads CASSRPRGSDTQYF. CDR3 sequence (DNA): TGCGCCAGCAGCCGTCCACGAGGGTCGGATACGCAGTATTTT. The chain uses TRBV4-1 and TRBJ2-3; weak D call: TRBD2 (5 bases). V was pared by 4 bases and J by 6 bases, with 14 bases between. CDR1 MGHRA and CDR2 YSYEKL come from the germline V gene. This CDR3 is built from 14 residues.

This clone was found once. The chain uses TRBV12-5 and TRBJ2-7, with D perhaps TRBD2 (5 bases). V was pared by 3 bases and J by 2 bases, with 14 bases between. The CDR3 consists of 15 residues. From germline, CDR1 is LGHNT and CDR2 FRNRAP. The CDR3 protein is CASGFGPSGTYEQYF. CDR3 DNA sequence: TGTGCTAGTGGTTTTGGTCCCTCCGGGACCTACGAGCAGTACTTC.

The V and J genes are TRBV7-2 and TRBJ2-7; TRBD2 agrees at 9 bases. The V and J ends lost 2 bases and 2 bases, in that order; junction bases with no gene match: 4. CDR1 is SGHTA, CDR2 FQGNSA, per germline. This CDR3 has 15 residues. CDR3 sequence reads: CASSLSTSGPYEQYF. In DNA, the CDR3 is TGTGCCAGCAGCTTATCTACTAGCGGGCCCTACGAGCAGTACTTC.

This clone has just a few counts. The chain is built from TRBV2 and TRBJ2-1, with D uncertain. The V end lost 9 bases, the J end lost 2 bases, and 11 bases lay between the germline ends. The CDR3 is 13 residues long. Germline V lookup: CDR1 SNHLY, CDR2 FYNNEI. The CDR3 protein is CASTRETYNEQFF. For the CDR3, the DNA is TGTGCCAGTACAAGGGAAACCTACAATGAGCAGTTCTTC.

The chain links TRBV27 to TRBJ1-2, with TRBD1 as a possible D gene (6 bases). CDR3 length: 15 amino acids. Trimming shortened V by 3 bases and J by 0 bases, and 11 bases separated the two germline ends. The germline gives CDR1 MNHEY, CDR2 SMNVEV (reference sequence). In DNA form, the CDR3 reads TGTGCCAGCAGTTTTAACAGGGTTACTAACTATGGCTACACCTTC. Amino acids: CASSFNRVTNYGYTF.

The gene calls are TRBV4-1 and TRBJ1-6; D gene unclear. Germline V lookup: CDR1 MGHRA, CDR2 YSYEKL. V was pared by 0 bases and J by 10 bases, with 7 bases between. The CDR3 spans 13 residues. The CDR3 bases are TGCGCCAGCAGCCAAGATCCCCCCTCACCCCTCCACTTT. It is translated as CASSQDPPSPLHF.

Only one count was recorded for this clone. The gene calls are TRBV15 and TRBJ1-2, with a tentative D call TRBD1 (5 bases). CDR1 and CDR2 from the germline V gene are LNHNV and YYDKDF (reference sequence). The CDR3 loop spans 14 amino acids. V lost 6 bases, J lost 4 bases, and 15 bases lay in between. CDR3 bases: TGTGCCACCAGGGCCGGGGGGGATCCCTATGGCTACACCTTC. It is translated as CATRAGGDPYGYTF.

The rearrangement links TRBV18 to TRBJ1-3; TRBD1 matches 7 bases. Germline lookup yields CDR1 KGHSH and CDR2 LQKENI. V shed 3 bases and J 2 bases; nucleotides not matched to a gene: 7. CDR3 length: 16 amino acids. CDR3 region: CASSPLLDRAGNTIYF. The CDR3 nucleotides read TGTGCCAGCTCACCGCTCCTCGACAGGGCTGGAAACACCATATATTTT.

The chain joins TRBV2 to TRBJ2-1; D remains ambiguous. V was cut by 6 bases and J by 1 base, with 10 bases left in between. Germline CDR1 is SNHLY and CDR2 is FYNNEI. This CDR3 has 14 amino acids. CDR3 sequence (DNA): TGTGCCAGCAGAGGGCCGAGTTCCTACAATGAGCAGTTCTTC. As protein: CASRGPSSYNEQFF.

This rearrangement joins TRBV11-1 to TRBJ1-3; no definite D call. This CDR3 is built from 15 residues. Germline V gene sequence: CDR1 SGHAT, CDR2 FQDESV (reference sequence). The V and J ends lost 6 bases and 0 bases respectively, with 12 bases between them. The CDR3 nucleotides read TGTGCCAGCAGAGAGAGTCGGAGCTCTGGAAACACCATATATTTT. This codes for CASRESRSSGNTIYF.